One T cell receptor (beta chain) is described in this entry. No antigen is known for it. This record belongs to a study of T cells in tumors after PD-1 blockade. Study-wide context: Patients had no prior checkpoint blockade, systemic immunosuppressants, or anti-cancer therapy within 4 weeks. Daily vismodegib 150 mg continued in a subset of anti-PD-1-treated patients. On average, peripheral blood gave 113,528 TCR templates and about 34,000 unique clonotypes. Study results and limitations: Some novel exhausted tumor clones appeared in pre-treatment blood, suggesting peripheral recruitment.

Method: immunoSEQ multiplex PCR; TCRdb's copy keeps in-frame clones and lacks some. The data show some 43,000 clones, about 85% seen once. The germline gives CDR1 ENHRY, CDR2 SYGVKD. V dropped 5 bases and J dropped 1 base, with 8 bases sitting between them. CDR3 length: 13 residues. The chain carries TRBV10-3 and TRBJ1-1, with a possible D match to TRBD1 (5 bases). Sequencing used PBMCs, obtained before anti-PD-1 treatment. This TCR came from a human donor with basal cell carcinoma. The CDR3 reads CAISRDRNTEAFF. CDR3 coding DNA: TGTGCCATCAGTCGCGACAGGAACACTGAAGCTTTCTTT.